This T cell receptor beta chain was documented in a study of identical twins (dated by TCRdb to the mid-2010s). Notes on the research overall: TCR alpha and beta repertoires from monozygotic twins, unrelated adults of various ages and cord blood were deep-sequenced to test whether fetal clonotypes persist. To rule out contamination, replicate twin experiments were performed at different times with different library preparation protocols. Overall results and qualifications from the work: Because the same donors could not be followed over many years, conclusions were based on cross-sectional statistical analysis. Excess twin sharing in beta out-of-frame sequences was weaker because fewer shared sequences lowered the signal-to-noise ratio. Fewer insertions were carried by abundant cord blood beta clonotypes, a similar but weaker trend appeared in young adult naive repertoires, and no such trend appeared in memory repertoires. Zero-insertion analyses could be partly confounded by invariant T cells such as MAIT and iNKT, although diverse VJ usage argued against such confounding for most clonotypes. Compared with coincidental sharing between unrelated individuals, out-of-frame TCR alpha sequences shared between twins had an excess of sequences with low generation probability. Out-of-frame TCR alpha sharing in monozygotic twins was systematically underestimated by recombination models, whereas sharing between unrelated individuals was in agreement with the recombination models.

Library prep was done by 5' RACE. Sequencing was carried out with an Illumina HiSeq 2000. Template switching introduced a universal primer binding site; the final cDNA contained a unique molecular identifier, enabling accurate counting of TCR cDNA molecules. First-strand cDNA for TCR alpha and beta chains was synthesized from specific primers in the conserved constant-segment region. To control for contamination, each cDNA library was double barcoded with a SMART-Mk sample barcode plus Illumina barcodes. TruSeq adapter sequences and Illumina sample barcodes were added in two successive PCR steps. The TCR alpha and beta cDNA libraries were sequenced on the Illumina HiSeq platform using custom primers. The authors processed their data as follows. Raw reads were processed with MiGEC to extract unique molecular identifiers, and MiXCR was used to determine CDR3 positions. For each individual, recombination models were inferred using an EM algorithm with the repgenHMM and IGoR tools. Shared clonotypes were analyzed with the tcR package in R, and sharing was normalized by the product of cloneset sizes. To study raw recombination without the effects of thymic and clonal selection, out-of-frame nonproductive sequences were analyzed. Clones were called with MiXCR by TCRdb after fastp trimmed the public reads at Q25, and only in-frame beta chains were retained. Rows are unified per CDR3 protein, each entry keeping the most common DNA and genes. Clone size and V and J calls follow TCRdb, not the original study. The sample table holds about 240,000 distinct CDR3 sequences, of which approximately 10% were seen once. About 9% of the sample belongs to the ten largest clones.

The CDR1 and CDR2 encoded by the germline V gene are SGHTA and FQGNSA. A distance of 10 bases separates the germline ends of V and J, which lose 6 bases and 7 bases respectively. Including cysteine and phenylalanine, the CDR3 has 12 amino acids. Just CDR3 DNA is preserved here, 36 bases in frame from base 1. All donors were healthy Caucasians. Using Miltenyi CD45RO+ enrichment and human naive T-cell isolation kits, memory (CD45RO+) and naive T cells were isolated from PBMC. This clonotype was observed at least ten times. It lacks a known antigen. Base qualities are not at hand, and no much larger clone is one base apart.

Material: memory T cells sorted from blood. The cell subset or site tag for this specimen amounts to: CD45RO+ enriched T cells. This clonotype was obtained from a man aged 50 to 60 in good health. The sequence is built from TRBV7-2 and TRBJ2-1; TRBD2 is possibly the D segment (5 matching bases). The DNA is TGTGCCAGCAGTTTACGGGGAAATGAGCAGTTCTTC. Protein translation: CASSLRGNEQFF.